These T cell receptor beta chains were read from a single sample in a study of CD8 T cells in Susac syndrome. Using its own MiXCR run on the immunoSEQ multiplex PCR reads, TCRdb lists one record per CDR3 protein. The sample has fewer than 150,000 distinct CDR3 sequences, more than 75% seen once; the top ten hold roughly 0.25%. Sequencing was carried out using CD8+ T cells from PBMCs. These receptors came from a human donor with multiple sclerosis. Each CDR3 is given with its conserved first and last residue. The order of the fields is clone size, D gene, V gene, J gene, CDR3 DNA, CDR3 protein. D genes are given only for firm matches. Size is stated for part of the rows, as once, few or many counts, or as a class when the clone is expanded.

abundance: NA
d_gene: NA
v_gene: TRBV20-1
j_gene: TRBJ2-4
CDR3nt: TGCAGTGCTAGAGACAGGGTGTATGTGAACATTCAGTACTTC
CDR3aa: CSARDRVYVNIQYF

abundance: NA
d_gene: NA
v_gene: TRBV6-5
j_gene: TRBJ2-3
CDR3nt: TGTGCCAGCAGTCCAATGGGGGCCCGCGGGGATACGCAGTATTTT
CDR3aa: CASSPMGARGDTQYF

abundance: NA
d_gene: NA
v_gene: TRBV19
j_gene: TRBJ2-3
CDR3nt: TGTGCCAGTAGGCGGGGGACAGACCACACAGATACGCAGTATTTT
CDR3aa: CASRRGTDHTDTQYF

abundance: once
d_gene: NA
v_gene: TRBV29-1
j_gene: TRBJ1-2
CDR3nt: TGCAGCGCCGAAACACATTTAACAGGGAGGGATGGCTACACCTTC
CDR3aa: CSAETHLTGRDGYTF

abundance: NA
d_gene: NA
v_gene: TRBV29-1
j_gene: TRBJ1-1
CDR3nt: TGCAGCGTTGAAAAGGGAGGTTTGACTGAAGCTTTCTTT
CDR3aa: CSVEKGGLTEAFF

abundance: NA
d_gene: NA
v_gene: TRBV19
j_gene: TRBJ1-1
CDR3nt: TGTGCCAGTAAATCCGATGGGGCTGAAGCTTTCTTT
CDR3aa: CASKSDGAEAFF

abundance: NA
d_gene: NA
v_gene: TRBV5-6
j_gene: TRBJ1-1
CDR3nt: TGTGCCAGCAGCACCTCGACAGACCCAAAGAACACTGAAGCTTTCTTT
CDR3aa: CASSTSTDPKNTEAFF

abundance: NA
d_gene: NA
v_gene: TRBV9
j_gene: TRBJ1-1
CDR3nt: TGTGCCAGCAGCGTAGAGGGGGGGAACACTGAAGCTTTCTTT
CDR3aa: CASSVEGGNTEAFF

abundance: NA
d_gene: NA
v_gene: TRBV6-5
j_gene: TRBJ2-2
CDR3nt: TGTGCCAGCAGTTACGGCGGGGAGCTGTTTTTT
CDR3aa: CASSYGGELFF

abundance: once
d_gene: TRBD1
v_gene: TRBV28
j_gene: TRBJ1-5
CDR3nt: TGTGCCATCAATACCGGGACAGACTATAATCAGCCCCAGCATTTT
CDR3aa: CAINTGTDYNQPQHF

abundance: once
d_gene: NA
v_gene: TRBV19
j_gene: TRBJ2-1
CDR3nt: TGTGCCAGTAGTATTTTCAGGATGGATGAGCAGTTCTTC
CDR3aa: CASSIFRMDEQFF

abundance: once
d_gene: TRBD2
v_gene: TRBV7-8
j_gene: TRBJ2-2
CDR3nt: TGTGCCAGCAGCTTTCGGGGGGCGAACACCGGGGAGCTGTTTTTT
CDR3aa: CASSFRGANTGELFF

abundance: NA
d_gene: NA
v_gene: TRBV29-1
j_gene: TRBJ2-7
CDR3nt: TGCAGCGTTTGGGAGTCCGAGCAGTACTTC
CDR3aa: CSVWESEQYF

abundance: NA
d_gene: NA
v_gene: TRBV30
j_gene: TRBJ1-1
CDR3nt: TGTGCCTGGAGCCTCTCAAACACTGAAGCTTTCTTT
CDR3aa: CAWSLSNTEAFF

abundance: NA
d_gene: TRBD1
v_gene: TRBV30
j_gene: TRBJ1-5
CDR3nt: TGTGCCTGGCACCAGACAGGGGATGCTCAGCCCCAGCATTTT
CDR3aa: CAWHQTGDAQPQHF

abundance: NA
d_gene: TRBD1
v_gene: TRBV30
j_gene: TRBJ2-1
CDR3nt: TGTGCCTGGAGCCCGGACAGGCGCAATGAGCAGTTCTTC
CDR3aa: CAWSPDRRNEQFF

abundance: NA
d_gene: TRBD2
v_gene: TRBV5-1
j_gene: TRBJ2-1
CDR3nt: TGCGCCAGCAGCAGTAGCGGGAGTTTCTACAATGAGCAGTTCTTC
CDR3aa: CASSSSGSFYNEQFF

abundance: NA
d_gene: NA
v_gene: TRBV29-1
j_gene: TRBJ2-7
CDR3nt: TGCAGCGTTGTAGTTCCGGGTGGCGAGCAGTACTTC
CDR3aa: CSVVVPGGEQYF

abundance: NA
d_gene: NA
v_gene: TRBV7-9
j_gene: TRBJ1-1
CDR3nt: TGTGCCAGCACCCTCTGGGGCAACACTGAAGCTTTCTTT
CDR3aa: CASTLWGNTEAFF

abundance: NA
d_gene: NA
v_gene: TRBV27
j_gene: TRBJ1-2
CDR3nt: TGTGCCAGCAGTTCATTCAGAGACACCCAAATATGGGATGGCTACACCTTC
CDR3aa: CASSSFRDTQIWDGYTF

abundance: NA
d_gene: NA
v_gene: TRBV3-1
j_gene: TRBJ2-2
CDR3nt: TGTGCCAGCAGCCAAGATTCGCGTCGCGGGGAGCTGTTTTTT
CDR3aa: CASSQDSRRGELFF

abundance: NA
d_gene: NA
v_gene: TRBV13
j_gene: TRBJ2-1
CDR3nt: TGTGCCAGCAGCTTAGTATCTACTACTCCCTGGAATGAGCAGTTCTTC
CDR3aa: CASSLVSTTPWNEQFF

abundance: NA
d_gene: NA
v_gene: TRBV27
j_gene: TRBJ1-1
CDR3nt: TGTGCCAGCACCCTGACAGGACTAATGAACACTGAAGCTTTCTTT
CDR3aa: CASTLTGLMNTEAFF

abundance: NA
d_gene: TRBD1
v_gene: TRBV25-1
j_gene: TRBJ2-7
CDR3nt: TGTGCCAGCAGTGATTCGGACAGGGGGGACGAGCAGTACTTC
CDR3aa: CASSDSDRGDEQYF

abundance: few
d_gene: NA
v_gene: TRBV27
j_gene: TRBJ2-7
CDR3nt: TGTGCCAGCGGCTACTACGAGCAGTACTTC
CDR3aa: CASGYYEQYF

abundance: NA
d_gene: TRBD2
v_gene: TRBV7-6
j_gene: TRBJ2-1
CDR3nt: TGTGCCAGCATCCGGGAGGGTCCCCAGGACAATGAGCAGTTCTTC
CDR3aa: CASIREGPQDNEQFF

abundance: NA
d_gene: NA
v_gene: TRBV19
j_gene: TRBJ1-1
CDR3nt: TGTGCCAGTAGTATAGGGACATCGGGGACTGAAGCTTTCTTT
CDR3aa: CASSIGTSGTEAFF

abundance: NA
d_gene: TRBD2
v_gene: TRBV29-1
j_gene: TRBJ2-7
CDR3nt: TGCAGCGCTCAGGGAGGGAACTCCTACGAGCAGTACTTC
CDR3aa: CSAQGGNSYEQYF

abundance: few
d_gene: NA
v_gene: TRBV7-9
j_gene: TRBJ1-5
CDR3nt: TGTGCCAGCAGTTTTCAGAATCAGCCCCAGCATTTT
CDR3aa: CASSFQNQPQHF